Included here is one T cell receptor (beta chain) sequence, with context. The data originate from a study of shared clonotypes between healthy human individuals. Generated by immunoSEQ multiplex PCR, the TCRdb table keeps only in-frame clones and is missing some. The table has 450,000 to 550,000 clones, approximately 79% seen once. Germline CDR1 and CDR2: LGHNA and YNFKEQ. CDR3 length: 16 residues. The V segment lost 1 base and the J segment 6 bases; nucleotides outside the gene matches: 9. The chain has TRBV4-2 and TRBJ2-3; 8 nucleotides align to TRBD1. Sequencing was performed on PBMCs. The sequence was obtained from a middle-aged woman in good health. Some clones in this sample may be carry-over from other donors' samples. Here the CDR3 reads CASSQANGQGRDTQYF. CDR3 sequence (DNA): TGTGCCAGCAGCCAAGCAAACGGACAGGGCCGGGATACGCAGTATTTT.